The 9 T cell receptor beta chains below all came from one sample that was sequenced in a study of PD-L1 blockade in urothelial cancer. The time point is: pretreatment peripheral blood. Sequencing used immunoSEQ multiplex PCR; TCRdb keeps in-frame clones, though not all of them. Found here are 70,000 to 95,000 clones, roughly 84% of them singletons; the top ten hold more than 2%. The specimen was PBMCs, collected around atezolizumab (anti-PD-L1) treatment. The receptors derive from a man aged 60 to 69 with urothelial cancer.

The chain joins TRBV18 to TRBJ1-5; 7 bases line up with TRBD1. CDR3 length: 13 amino acids. The germline CDR1 and CDR2 sequences are KGHSH and LQKENI. V trimming: 5 bases; J trimming: 7 bases; junction bases outside the gene matches: 5. CDR3 DNA sequence: TGTGCCAGCTCAATGACAGGGTGGCAGCCCCAGCATTTT. It translates to CASSMTGWQPQHF.

The chain joins TRBV4-1 to TRBJ2-2, with 12 bases identical to TRBD1. CDR3 length: 17 residues. Germline V lookup: CDR1 MGHRA, CDR2 YSYEKL. V was clipped by 4 bases and J by 4 bases; unmatched bases: 7. CDR3 DNA sequence: TGCGCCAGCAGCCCGTCCGGGACAGGGGGCGCCACCGGGGAGCTGTTTTTT. This translates into CASSPSGTGGATGELFF.

This chain connects TRBV28 to TRBJ1-2; TRBD1 agrees at 8 bases. V lost 2 bases and J lost 6; bases outside the gene matches: 8. Germline V CDR1 and CDR2: MDHEN, SYDVKM. The length of the CDR3 is 15 residues. CDR3 in DNA: TGTGCCAGCAGTTTAATTTCAGGGGGCGAGGATGGCTACACCTTC. Its protein product is CASSLISGGEDGYTF.

This sequence joins TRBV11-2 and TRBJ2-3; D unclear. The germline gives CDR1 SGHAT, CDR2 FQNNGV. The CDR3 spans 12 residues. Trimming removed 5 bases at V and 2 bases at J, with 5 bases between. CDR3: CASSPYTDTQYF. The CDR3 bases are TGTGCCAGCAGCCCCTACACAGATACGCAGTATTTT.

The CDR3: CASSPPRDYEQYF. CDR3 coding DNA: TGTGCCAGCAGCCCCCCGAGGGACTACGAGCAGTACTTC. This chain connects TRBV7-9 to TRBJ2-7, with D possibly TRBD2 on 5 matching bases. CDR3 length equals 13 residues. Trimming removed 5 bases from V and 3 bases from J, with 11 bases in between. Germline V gives CDR1 SEHNR, CDR2 FQNEAQ (reference sequence).

The gene calls are TRBV5-4 and TRBJ2-7; TRBD1 matches 7 bases. The ends lost 3 bases at V and 1 base at J; junction bases unmatched: 7. There are 15 residues in the CDR3. Germline loops: CDR1 SGHNT, CDR2 YYREEE (reference sequence). This CDR3 is CASSSQGQNSYEQYF. For the CDR3, the DNA is TGTGCCAGCAGCTCCCAGGGACAGAATTCCTACGAGCAGTACTTC.

J is TRBJ1-5 and V is TRBV18; TRBD1 agrees at 7 bases. J lost 4 bases, V lost 4 bases, and 1 base had no gene match. The CDR3 loop spans 13 amino acids. CDR1 and CDR2 from the germline V gene are KGHSH and LQKENI. CDR3 sequence reads: CASSLTGNQPQHF. CDR3 nucleotide sequence: TGTGCCAGCTCACTGACAGGGAATCAGCCCCAGCATTTT.

This chain joins TRBV4-1 and TRBJ2-6; 7 nucleotides align to TRBD1. Germline assignment: CDR1 MGHRA and CDR2 YSYEKL. After removal of 3 bases from V and 0 bases from J, the junction contained 5 bases not matched to a gene. CDR3 length equals 17 residues. The CDR3 DNA is TGCGCCAGCAGCCAGATGACAGGGATCTCTGGGGCCAACGTCCTGACTTTC. Protein product: CASSQMTGISGANVLTF.

This clone was recorded once. The chain links TRBV2 to TRBJ1-5, with D tentatively TRBD1 (6 bases). V was shortened by 2 bases and J by 4 bases, with 9 bases between the two germline ends. The CDR3 extends over 14 amino acids. Germline CDR1 SNHLY, CDR2 FYNNEI. CDR3 bases: TGTGCCAGCAGTGAATTAGGGGGTAATCAGCCCCAGCATTTT. Translation: CASSELGGNQPQHF.